This T cell receptor (beta chain) appears in the sequencing data of a study of ipilimumab plus nivolumab after autologous stem cell transplantation. Some clones are missing from TCRdb's copy, which holds only in-frame ones; the method was immunoSEQ multiplex PCR. The profile shows some 43,000 clones, about 88% of them singletons. The V gene end was trimmed by 5 bases and the J gene end by 14 bases; junction bases not matched to a gene: 8. The CDR3 loop spans 14 amino acids. CDR1 is MNHEY and CDR2 is SMNVEV in the germline V gene (reference sequence). This clone was observed a few times. The TCR originated in a male donor with multiple myeloma. V usage is TRBV27 and J usage is TRBJ1-6; 11 bases agree with TRBD1. Here the sequenced sample was PBMCs, taken in a trial of ipilimumab plus nivolumab as post-transplant consolidation. The CDR3 sequence is CASSQPGQGVTLHF. The CDR3 coding sequence is TGTGCCAGCAGTCAGCCGGGACAGGGGGTCACCCTCCACTTT.